Here is one T cell receptor beta chain with its context. The data stem from a study of blood T cell repertoires in COVID-19. About the study: Some COVID-19 samples were acute and others convalescent; all came from the United States, Italy and Spain.

The data were produced by immunoSEQ multiplex PCR, yet TCRdb's version contains in-frame clones alone and is incomplete. Altogether about 120,000 clones are present, about four fifths being singletons, with the ten largest covering 16%. Trimming stripped 5 bases from V and 4 bases from J, with 15 bases between. CDR1 is SGHAT, CDR2 FQNNGV, per germline. This CDR3 is 14 amino acids long. Material for sequencing was peripheral blood. This TCR derives from a man aged 55 to 70 with active or convalescent COVID-19. This rearrangement joins TRBV11-2 to TRBJ2-7; D call uncertain. The CDR3 DNA is TGTGCCAGCAGCCTAACCGGGTCGCTTTACGAGCAGTACTTC. Its protein product is CASSLTGSLYEQYF.